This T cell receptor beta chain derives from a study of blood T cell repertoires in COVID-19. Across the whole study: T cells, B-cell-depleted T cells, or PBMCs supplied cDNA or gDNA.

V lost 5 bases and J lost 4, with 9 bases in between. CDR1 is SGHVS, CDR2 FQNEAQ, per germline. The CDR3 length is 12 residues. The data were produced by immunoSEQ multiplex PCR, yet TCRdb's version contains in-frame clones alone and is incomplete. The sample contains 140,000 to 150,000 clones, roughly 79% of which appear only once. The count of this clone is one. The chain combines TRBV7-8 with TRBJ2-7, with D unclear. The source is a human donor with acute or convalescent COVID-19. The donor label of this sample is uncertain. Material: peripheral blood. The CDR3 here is CASSAQLYEQYF. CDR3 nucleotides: TGTGCCAGCAGCGCCCAACTATACGAGCAGTACTTC.